A single sample gave rise to the 18 T cell receptor beta chains below, sequenced in a study of post-analysis software for immune sequencing data. Study-wide points: TRBV5-6, TRBV5-1 and TRBV20-1 belonged to a set of about 5 TRBV segments that were more frequent in patients than controls.

Unique molecular identifiers tagged the TCR beta cDNA libraries. Each CDR3 protein gets one entry after TCRdb re-called the PCR reads with MiXCR. Of approximately 360,000 distinct CDR3 sequences detected, roughly 30% appear once; the ten largest clones hold 13%. These receptors are not linked to any known antigen. Input material: blood. Receptor source: a girl under 18 with multiple sclerosis.

This clonotype was counted only a few times. One end of the junction does not line up with germline, which may come from a read error. V gene TRBV6-1 combines with J gene TRBJ1-1; the match to TRBD1 covers 9 bases. This CDR3 has 17 residues. Per the germline V gene, CDR1 is MNHNS and CDR2 is SASEGT. CDR3 nucleotides: TGTGCCAGCAGATCCGGGACAGGGCGAGCTTTGAACACTGGAGCTTTCTTT. Encoded protein: CASRSGTGRALNTGAFF.

A single count supports this clonotype. An end of the junction does not agree with germline; a read error may underlie this. The J gene is TRBJ1-5, the V gene TRBV19, with D possibly matching TRBD1 (6 bases). CDR1 and CDR2 (germline): LNHDA, SQIVND (reference sequence). The CDR3 is 15 residues long. The CDR3 loop reads CASSPLVRGGQLQHF. In DNA, the CDR3 is TGTGCCAGTAGTCCCTTGGTCAGGGGCGGTCAGCTCCAGCATTTT. Combining the CDR3 with reference TRBV19 and TRBJ1-5 gives the whole variable domain DGGITQSPKYLFRKEGQNVTLSCEQNLNHDAMYWYRQDPGQGLRLIYYSQIVNDFQKGDIAEGYSVSREKKESFPLTVTSAQKNPTAFYLCASSPLVRGGQLQHFGDGTRLSIL.

The table lists this clonotype with many counts. The CDR3: CSVAGQGPYEQYF. CDR3 nucleotide sequence: TGCAGCGTTGCAGGGCAGGGGCCCTACGAGCAGTACTTC. V gene TRBV29-1 combines with J gene TRBJ2-7, with D perhaps matching TRBD1 (6 bases). CDR1 is SQVTM, CDR2 ANQGSEA, per germline. The CDR3 is made up of 13 amino acids. V was cut by 4 bases and J by 2 bases, with 12 bases left in between.

In its sample, this clonotype was seen a few times. The genes are TRBV12-3 or TRBV12-4 and TRBJ2-5, with D hard to call. The CDR3 loop spans 13 amino acids. Trimming removed 3 bases from V and 0 bases from J, with 5 bases in between. The CDR3 loop is CASSLGNQETQYF. As DNA, the CDR3 is TGTGCCAGCAGTTTGGGGAACCAAGAGACCCAGTACTTC.

A remark on this clonotype: Lacking the conserved final phenylalanine or tryptophan, this CDR3 likely reflects a read error. V usage is TRBV6-6 and J usage is TRBJ1-6; 7 bases agree with TRBD1. The junction had 4 bases not matched to a gene; V was cut back by 5 bases and J by 0 bases. In germline, CDR1 is MNHNY, CDR2 SVGAGI (reference sequence). CDR3 length: 16 amino acids. The CDR3 sequence is CASSQDRSSYNSPLHL. The CDR3 DNA reads as TGTGCCAGCAGTCAGGACAGGAGCTCCTATAATTCACCCCTCCACCTT.

The genes are TRBV6-1 and TRBJ2-4; D unresolved. The CDR3 loop spans 13 amino acids. The germline gives CDR1 MNHNS, CDR2 SASEGT. Trimming removed 6 bases at V and 5 bases at J, with 11 bases between. The CDR3 DNA follows: TGTGCCAGCAGCGAACCCCCCGAAAACATTCAGTACTTC. It codes for CASSEPPENIQYF.

J is TRBJ1-1 and V is TRBV5-5; D is undetermined. V shed 0 bases and J shed 0 bases, with 9 bases lying between them. The length of the CDR3 is 15 residues. CDR1 and CDR2 from the germline V gene are SGHKS and YYEKEE (reference sequence). CDR3 region: CASSLGYRVNTEAFF. CDR3 nucleotide sequence: TGTGCCAGCAGCTTGGGGTATCGGGTGAACACTGAAGCTTTCTTT.

This clonotype was detected a few times. This chain joins TRBV18 and TRBJ2-7, with D perhaps matching TRBD1 or TRBD2 (5 bases each). V was pared by 2 bases and J by 1 base, with 9 bases between. Looked up from germline, CDR1 is KGHSH and CDR2 is LQKENI. CDR3 length: 14 amino acids. For the CDR3, the DNA is TGTGCCAGCTCACCAGGGGACGGGTCCTACGAGCAGTACTTC. It is translated as CASSPGDGSYEQYF.

The chain couples TRBV10-1 to TRBJ1-5; D is uncertain. The CDR3 totals 10 residues. V lost 10 bases and J lost 12, with 13 bases in between. CDR1 and CDR2 from the germline V gene are WNHNN and SYGVQD (reference sequence). The CDR3 DNA reads TGCGCCACCCCGGCCGGGGACCAGCATTTT. Translation gives CATPAGDQHF.

This clonotype has more than one count but fewer than ten. The rearrangement links TRBV12-3 or TRBV12-4 to TRBJ2-3, with TRBD2 matching 12 bases. The CDR3 has 18 residues. V dropped 6 bases and J dropped 5; count of bases not matched to a gene: 15. The chain's CDR3 is CASSNGLAGPGRRDTQYF. The CDR3 DNA reads as TGTGCCAGCAGCAACGGACTAGCGGGGCCGGGGAGGAGAGATACGCAGTATTTT.

The J gene is TRBJ1-2, the V gene TRBV2; possible D gene TRBD1, 6 bases. The CDR3 runs 15 residues. V was clipped by 0 bases and J by 8 bases, with 16 bases between them. Germline values: CDR1 SNHLY, CDR2 FYNNEI. The CDR3 sequence: CASSEALGGLGGYTF. For the CDR3, the DNA is TGTGCCAGCAGTGAAGCGCTTGGGGGGCTCGGAGGCTACACCTTC.

The rearrangement uses TRBV7-2 and TRBJ2-5; no reliable D call. This CDR3 has 13 residues. Germline values: CDR1 SGHTA, CDR2 FQGNSA. Trimming pared 2 bases from V and 2 bases from J, leaving 6 bases between. The CDR3 here is CASSLWVQETQYF. The CDR3 DNA is TGTGCCAGCAGCTTATGGGTACAAGAGACCCAGTACTTC.

Comments on this clonotype: The junction does not match germline at one end; this may be a read error. The chain carries TRBV12-3 or TRBV12-4 and TRBJ2-1; the D is unclear. The CDR3 is 16 amino acids. DNA for the CDR3: TGTGCCAACAGTTTCTACCCTCCCCTTTCCCCAAATGAGCAGTTCTTC. This translates into CANSFYPPLSPNEQFF.

The chain combines TRBV12-3 or TRBV12-4 with TRBJ1-6; tentative D call: TRBD1 (6 bases). The CDR3 extends over 14 amino acids. V dropped 4 bases and J dropped 5 bases, with 9 bases sitting between them. CDR3 DNA sequence: TGTGCCAGCAGTTGGGCAGGGGATAATTCACCCCTCCACTTT. Its protein product is CASSWAGDNSPLHF.

The chain employs TRBV6-2 or TRBV6-3 and TRBJ2-3; no clear D. Germline V gives CDR1 MNHEY, CDR2 SVGEGT. V lost 6 bases and J 0 bases, leaving 10 bases between the germline ends. The CDR3 has 14 residues. CDR3 protein: CASSPIRSTDTQYF. CDR3 coding DNA: TGTGCCAGCAGCCCTATACGTAGCACAGATACGCAGTATTTT.

The table lists this clonotype with a count of one. The CDR3 protein is CASSLSDGRAFF. Written as DNA, the CDR3 is TGTGCCAGCAGTTTATCAGACGGGAGAGCTTTCTTT. The chain combines TRBV27 with TRBJ1-1; D is uncertain. CDR3 size: 12 residues. Germline values: CDR1 MNHEY, CDR2 SMNVEV (reference sequence). Trimming removed 0 bases from V and 10 bases from J, with 9 bases in between.

This clonotype was recorded a few times. The genes are TRBV7-6 and TRBJ2-7; D is ambiguous. The CDR3 has 13 amino acids. V gave up 6 bases and J gave up 6 bases, with 15 bases separating them. Germline CDR1 reads SGHVS; CDR2 reads FNYEAQ. CDR3: CASSPIPGSEQYF. The CDR3 DNA is TGTGCCAGCAGTCCAATCCCAGGATCCGAGCAGTACTTC.

This clonotype was observed a handful of times. The V gene is TRBV29-1, the J gene TRBJ1-1; D remains unclear. This CDR3 has 11 residues. CDR1 SQVTM and CDR2 ANQGSEA come from the germline V gene. The V gene lost 7 bases and the J gene lost 7 bases, with 13 bases spanning the gap. The DNA for the CDR3 is TGCAGCGCCAAAGAGGATATTGAAGCTTTCTTT. This codes for CSAKEDIEAFF.